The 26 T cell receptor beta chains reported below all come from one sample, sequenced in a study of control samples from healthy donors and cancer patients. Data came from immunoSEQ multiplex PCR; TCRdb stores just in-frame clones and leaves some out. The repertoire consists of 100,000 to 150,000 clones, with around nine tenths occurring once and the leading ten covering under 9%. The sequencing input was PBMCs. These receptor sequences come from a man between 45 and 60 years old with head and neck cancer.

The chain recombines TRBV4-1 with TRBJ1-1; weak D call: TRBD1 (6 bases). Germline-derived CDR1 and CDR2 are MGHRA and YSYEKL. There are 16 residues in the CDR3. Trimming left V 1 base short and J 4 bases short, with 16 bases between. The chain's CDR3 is CASSQGNRVSGTEAFF. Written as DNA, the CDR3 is TGCGCCAGCAGCCAAGGTAACAGGGTGAGTGGCACTGAAGCTTTCTTT.

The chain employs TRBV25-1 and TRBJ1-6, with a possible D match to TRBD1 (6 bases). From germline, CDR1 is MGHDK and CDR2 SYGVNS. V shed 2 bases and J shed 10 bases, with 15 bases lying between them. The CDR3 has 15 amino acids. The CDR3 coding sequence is TGTGCCAGCAGTGAAAGATCGAGGACAGAGTCACCCCTCCACTTT. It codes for CASSERSRTESPLHF.

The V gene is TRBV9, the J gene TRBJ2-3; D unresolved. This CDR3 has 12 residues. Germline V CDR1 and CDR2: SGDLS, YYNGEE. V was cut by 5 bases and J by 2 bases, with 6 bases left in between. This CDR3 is CASSRNTDTQYF. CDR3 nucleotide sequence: TGTGCCAGCAGTCGGAACACAGATACGCAGTATTTT. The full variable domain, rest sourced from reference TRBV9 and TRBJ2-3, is DSGVTQTPKHLITATGQRVTLRCSPRSGDLSVYWYQQSLDQGLQFLIQYYNGEERAKGNILERFSAQQFPDLHSELNLSSLELGDSALYFCASSRNTDTQYFGPGTRLTVL.

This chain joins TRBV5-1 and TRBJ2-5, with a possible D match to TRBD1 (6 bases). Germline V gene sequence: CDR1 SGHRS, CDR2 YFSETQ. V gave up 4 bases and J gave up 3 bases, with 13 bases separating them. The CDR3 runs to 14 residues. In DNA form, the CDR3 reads TGCGCCAGCAGCCCCCCCGGACAGAAAGAGACCCAGTACTTC. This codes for CASSPPGQKETQYF.

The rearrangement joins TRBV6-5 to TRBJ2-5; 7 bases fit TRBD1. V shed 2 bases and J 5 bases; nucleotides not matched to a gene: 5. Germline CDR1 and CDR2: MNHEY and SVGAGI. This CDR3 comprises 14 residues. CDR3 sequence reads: CASSYRDRRETQYF. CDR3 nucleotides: TGTGCCAGCAGTTACCGGGACAGAAGGGAGACCCAGTACTTC.

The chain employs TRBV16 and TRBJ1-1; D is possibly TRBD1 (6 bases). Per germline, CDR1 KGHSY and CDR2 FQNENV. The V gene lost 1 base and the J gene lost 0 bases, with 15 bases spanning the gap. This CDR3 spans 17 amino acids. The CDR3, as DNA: TGTGCCAGCAGCCAATTCATGACAGGTTTTATGAACACTGAAGCTTTCTTT. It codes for CASSQFMTGFMNTEAFF. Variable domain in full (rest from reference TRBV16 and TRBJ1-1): GEEVAQTPKHLVRGEGQKAKLYCAPIKGHSYVFWYQQVLKNEFKFLISFQNENVFDETGMPKERFSAKCLPNSPCSLEIQATKLEDSAVYFCASSQFMTGFMNTEAFFGQGTRLTVV.

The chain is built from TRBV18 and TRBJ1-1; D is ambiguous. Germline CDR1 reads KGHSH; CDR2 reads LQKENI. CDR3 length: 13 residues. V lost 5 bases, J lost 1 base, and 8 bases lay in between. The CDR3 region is CASSMGSNTEAFF. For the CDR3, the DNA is TGTGCCAGCTCAATGGGTTCGAACACTGAAGCTTTCTTT.

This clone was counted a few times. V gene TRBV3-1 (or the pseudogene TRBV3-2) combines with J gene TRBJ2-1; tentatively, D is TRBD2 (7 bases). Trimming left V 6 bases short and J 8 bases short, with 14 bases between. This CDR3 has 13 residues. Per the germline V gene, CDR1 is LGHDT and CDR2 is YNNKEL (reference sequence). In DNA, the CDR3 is TGTGCCAGCAGGAGGGGGGGTAACCATGAGCAGTTCTTC. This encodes CASRRGGNHEQFF.

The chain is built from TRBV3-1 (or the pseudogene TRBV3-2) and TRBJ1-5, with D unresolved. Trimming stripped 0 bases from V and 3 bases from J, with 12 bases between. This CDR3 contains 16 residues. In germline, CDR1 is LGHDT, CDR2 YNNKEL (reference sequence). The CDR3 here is CASSQDALGYNQPQHF. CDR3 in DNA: TGTGCCAGCAGCCAAGACGCGTTGGGGTACAATCAGCCCCAGCATTTT.

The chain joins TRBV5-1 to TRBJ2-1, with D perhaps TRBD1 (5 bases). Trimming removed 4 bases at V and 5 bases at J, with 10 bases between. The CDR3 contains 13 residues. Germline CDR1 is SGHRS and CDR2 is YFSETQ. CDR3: CASSLQVNNEQFF. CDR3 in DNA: TGCGCCAGCAGCCTACAGGTAAACAATGAGCAGTTCTTC.

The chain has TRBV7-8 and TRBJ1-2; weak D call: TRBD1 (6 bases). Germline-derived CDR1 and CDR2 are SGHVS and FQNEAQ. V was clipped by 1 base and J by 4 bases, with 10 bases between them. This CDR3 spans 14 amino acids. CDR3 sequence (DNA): TGTGCCAGCAGCTTAGGACAGGCCCTCTATGGCTACACCTTC. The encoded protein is CASSLGQALYGYTF.

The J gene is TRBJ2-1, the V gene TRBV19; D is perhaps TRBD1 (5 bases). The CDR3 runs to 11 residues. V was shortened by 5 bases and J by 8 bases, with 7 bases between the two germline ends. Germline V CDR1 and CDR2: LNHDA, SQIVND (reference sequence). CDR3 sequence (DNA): TGTGCCAGTAGTCGGACACATGAGCAGTTCTTC. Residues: CASSRTHEQFF.

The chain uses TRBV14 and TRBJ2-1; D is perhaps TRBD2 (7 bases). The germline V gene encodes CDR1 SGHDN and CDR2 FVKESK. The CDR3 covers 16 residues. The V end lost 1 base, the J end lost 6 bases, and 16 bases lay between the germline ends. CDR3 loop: CASSQAVWRGLNEQFF. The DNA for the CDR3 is TGTGCCAGCAGCCAAGCGGTTTGGCGGGGGCTCAATGAGCAGTTCTTC.

This CDR3 is CAWSTGSGANVLTF. The CDR3 DNA sequence: TGTGCCTGGTCGACAGGGTCTGGGGCCAACGTCCTGACTTTC. The chain has TRBV30 and TRBJ2-6; 7 bases are shared with TRBD1. CDR1 and CDR2 (germline): GTSNPN, SVGIG (reference sequence). The CDR3 extends over 14 amino acids. V was clipped by 5 bases and J by 1 base; unmatched bases: 2.

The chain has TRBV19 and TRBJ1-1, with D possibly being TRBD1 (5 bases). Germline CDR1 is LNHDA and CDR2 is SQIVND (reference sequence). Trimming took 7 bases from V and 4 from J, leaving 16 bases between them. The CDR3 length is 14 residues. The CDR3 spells CASTKGRGGTEAFF. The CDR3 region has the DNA TGTGCCAGTACCAAGGGAAGGGGCGGCACTGAAGCTTTCTTT. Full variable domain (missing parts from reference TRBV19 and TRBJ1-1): DGGITQSPKYLFRKEGQNVTLSCEQNLNHDAMYWYRQDPGQGLRLIYYSQIVNDFQKGDIAEGYSVSREKKESFPLTVTSAQKNPTAFYLCASTKGRGGTEAFFGQGTRLTVV.

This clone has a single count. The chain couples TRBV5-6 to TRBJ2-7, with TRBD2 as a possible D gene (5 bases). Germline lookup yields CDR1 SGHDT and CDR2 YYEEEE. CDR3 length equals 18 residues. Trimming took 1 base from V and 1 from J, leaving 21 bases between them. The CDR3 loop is CASSLSRGGVYSSYEQYF. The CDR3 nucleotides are TGTGCCAGCAGCTTGAGTCGGGGTGGGGTTTACTCTTCCTACGAGCAGTACTTC.

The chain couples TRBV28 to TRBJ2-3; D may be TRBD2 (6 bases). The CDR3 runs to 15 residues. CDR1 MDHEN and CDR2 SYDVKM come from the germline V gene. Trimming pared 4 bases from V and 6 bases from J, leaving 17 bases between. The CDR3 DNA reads TGTGCCAGCAGTTCCGCGGATGTGGCGGGGGATACGCAGTATTTT. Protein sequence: CASSSADVAGDTQYF.

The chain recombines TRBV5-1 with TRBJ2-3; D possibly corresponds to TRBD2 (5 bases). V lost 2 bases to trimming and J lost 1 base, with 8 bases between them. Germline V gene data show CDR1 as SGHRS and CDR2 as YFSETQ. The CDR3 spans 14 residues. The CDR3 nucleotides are TGCGCCAGCAGCTTCGAGGGTGGCACAGATACGCAGTATTTT. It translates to CASSFEGGTDTQYF.

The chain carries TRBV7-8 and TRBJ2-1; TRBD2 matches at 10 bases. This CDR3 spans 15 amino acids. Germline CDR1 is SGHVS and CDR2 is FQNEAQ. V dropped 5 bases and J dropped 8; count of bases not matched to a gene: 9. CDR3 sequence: CASSQIGTSEHEQFF. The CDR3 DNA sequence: TGTGCCAGCAGCCAAATTGGGACTAGCGAACATGAGCAGTTCTTC.

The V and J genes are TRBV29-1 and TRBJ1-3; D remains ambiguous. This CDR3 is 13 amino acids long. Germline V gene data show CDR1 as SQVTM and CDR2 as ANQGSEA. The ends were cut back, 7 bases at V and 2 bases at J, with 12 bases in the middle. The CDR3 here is CSGRVLPGNTIYF. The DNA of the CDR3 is TGCAGCGGGCGGGTCTTGCCTGGAAACACCATATATTTT.

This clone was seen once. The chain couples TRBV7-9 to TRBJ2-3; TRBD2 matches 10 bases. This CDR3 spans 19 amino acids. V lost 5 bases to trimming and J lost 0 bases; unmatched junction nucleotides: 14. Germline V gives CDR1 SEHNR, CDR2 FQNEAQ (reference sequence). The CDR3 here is CASSPRGLAVPSSTDTQYF. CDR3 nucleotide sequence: TGTGCCAGCAGCCCCCGAGGACTAGCGGTTCCATCTAGCACAGATACGCAGTATTTT.

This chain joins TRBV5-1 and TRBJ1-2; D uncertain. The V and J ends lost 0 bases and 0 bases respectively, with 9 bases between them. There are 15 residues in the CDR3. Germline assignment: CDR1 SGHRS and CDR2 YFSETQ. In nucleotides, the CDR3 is TGCGCCAGCAGCTTGGTCGGGGAAGCTAACTATGGCTACACCTTC. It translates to CASSLVGEANYGYTF.

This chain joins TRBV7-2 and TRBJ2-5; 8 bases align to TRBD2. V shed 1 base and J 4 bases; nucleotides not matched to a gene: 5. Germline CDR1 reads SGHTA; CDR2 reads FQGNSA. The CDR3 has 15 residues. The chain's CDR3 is CASSLVGGRIETQYF. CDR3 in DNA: TGTGCCAGCAGCTTAGTGGGCGGGAGGATAGAGACCCAGTACTTC.

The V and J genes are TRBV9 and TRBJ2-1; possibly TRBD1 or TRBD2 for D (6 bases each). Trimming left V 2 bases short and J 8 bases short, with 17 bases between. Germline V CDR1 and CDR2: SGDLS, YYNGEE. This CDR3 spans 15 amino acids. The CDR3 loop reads CASSVPGRGADEQFF. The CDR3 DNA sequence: TGTGCCAGCAGCGTCCCCGGTAGGGGGGCGGATGAGCAGTTCTTC.

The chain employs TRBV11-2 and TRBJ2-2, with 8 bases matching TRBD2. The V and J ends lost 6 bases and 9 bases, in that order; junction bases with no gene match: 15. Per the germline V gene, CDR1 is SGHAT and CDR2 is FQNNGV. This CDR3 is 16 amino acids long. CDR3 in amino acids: CASRLLGGGPRRELFF. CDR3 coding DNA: TGTGCCAGCAGACTACTGGGCGGGGGGCCCCGTAGGGAGCTGTTTTTT.

CDR3 sequence: CASSLSAGVYNEQFF. The CDR3 DNA reads TGTGCCAGCAGCCTTTCCGCGGGGGTATACAATGAGCAGTTCTTC. V and J are TRBV3-1 (or the pseudogene TRBV3-2) and TRBJ2-1; TRBD2 aligns across 7 bases. V lost 4 bases to trimming and J lost 4 bases; unmatched junction nucleotides: 7. Per the germline V gene, CDR1 is LGHDT and CDR2 is YNNKEL (reference sequence). The CDR3 runs to 15 residues.